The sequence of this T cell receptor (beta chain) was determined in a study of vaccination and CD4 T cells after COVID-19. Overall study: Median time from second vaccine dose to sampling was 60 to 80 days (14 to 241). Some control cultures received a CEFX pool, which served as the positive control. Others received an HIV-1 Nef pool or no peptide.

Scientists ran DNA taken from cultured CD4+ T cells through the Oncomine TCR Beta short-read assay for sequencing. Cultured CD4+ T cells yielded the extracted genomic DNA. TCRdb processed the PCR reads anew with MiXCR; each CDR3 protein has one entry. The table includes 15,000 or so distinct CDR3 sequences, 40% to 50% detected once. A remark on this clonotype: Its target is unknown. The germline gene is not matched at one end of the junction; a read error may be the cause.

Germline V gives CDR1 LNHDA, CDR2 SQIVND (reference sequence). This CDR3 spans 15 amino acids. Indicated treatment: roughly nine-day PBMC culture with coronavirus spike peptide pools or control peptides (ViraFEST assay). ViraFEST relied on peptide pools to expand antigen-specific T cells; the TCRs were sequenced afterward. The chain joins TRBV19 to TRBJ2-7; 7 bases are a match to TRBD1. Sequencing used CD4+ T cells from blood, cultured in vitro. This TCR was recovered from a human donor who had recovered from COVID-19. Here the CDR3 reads CASSMGIGGAYERYF. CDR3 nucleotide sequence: TGTGCCAGTAGTATGGGTATAGGGGGCGCATACGAGCGGTACTTC.